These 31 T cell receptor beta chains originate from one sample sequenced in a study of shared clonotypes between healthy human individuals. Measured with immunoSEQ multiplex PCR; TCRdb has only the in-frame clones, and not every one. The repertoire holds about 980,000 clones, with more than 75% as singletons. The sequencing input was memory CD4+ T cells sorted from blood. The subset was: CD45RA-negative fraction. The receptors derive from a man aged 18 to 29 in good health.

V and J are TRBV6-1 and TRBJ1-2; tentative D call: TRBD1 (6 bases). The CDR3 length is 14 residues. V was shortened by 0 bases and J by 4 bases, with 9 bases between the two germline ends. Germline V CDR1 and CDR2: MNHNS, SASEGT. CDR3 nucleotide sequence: TGTGCCAGCAGTGAAGCCACAGGGCCCTATGGCTACACCTTC. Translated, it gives CASSEATGPYGYTF.

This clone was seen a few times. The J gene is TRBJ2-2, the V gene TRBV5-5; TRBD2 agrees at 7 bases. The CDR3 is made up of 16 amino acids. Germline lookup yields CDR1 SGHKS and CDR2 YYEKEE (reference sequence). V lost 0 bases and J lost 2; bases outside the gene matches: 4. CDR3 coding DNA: TGTGCCAGCAGCTTGGGTCTAGCGGTTAACACCGGGGAGCTGTTTTTT. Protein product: CASSLGLAVNTGELFF.

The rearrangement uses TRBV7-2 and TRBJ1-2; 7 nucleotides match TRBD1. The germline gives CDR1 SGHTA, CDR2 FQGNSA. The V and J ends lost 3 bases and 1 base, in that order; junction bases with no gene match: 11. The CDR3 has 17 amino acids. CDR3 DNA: TGTGCCAGCAGCTTGAGGGACAGACCCGCAATTAACTATGGCTACACCTTC. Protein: CASSLRDRPAINYGYTF.

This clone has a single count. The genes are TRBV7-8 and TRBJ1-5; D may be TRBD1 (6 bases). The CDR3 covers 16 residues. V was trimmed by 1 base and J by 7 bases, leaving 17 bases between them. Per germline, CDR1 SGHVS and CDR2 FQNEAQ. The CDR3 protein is CASSLEGTTTRQPQHF. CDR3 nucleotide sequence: TGTGCCAGCAGCTTAGAAGGGACAACCACCAGGCAGCCCCAGCATTTT.

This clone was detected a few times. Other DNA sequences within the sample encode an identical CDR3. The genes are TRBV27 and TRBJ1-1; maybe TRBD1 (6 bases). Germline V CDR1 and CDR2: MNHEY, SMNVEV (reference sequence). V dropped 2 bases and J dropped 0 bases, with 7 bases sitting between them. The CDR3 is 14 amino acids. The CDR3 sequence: CASSLGGLNTEAFF. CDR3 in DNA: TGTGCCAGCAGTTTAGGGGGCCTGAACACTGAAGCTTTCTTT.

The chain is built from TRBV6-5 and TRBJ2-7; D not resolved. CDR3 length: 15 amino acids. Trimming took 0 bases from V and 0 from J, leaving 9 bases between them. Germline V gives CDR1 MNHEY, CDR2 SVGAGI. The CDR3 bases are TGTGCCAGCAGTTACTCGTATTCAAGCTCCTACGAGCAGTACTTC. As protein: CASSYSYSSSYEQYF.

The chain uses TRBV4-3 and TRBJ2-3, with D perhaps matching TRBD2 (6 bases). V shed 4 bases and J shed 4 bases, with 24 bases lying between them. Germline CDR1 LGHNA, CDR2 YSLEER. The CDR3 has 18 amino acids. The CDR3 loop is CASSLRPGSGERADTQYF. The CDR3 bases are TGCGCCAGCAGCCTTAGACCGGGATCGGGAGAACGGGCAGATACGCAGTATTTT.

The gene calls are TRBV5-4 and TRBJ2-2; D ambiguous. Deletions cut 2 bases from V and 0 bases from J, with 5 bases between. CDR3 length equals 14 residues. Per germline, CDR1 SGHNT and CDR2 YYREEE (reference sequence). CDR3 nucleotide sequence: TGTGCCAGCAGCTTCTTTACGAACACCGGGGAGCTGTTTTTT. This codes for CASSFFTNTGELFF.

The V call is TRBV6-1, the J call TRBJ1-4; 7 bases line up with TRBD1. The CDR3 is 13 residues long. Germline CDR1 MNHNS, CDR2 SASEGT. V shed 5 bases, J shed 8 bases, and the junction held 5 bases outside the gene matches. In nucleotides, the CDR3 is TGTGCCAGCAGTCCAGGGGGTCAAGAAAAACTGTTTTTT. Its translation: CASSPGGQEKLFF.

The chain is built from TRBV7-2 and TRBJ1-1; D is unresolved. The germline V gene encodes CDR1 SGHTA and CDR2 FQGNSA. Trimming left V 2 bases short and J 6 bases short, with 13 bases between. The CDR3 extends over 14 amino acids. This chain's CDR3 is CASSLKGAVAEAFF. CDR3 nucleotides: TGTGCCAGCAGCTTAAAGGGAGCGGTGGCTGAAGCTTTCTTT.

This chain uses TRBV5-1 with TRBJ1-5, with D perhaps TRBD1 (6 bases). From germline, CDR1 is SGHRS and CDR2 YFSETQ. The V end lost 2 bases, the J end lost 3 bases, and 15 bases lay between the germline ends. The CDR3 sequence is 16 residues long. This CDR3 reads CASSLGSRDNNQPQHF. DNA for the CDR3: TGCGCCAGCAGCTTAGGATCCCGGGACAACAATCAGCCCCAGCATTTT.

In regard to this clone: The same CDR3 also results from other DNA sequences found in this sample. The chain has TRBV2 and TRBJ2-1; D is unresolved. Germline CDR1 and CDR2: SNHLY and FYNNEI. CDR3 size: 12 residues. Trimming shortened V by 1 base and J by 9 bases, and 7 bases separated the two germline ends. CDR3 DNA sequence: TGTGCCAGCAGTGAAGTAGGGTTTGAGCAGTTCTTC. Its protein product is CASSEVGFEQFF.

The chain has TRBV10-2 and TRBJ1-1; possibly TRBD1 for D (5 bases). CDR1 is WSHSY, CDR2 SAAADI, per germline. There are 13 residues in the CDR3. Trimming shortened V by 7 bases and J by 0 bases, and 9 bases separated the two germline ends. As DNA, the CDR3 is TGCGCCAGCAATCGGGGGGTGAACACTGAAGCTTTCTTT. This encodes CASNRGVNTEAFF.

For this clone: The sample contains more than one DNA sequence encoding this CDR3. The chain's CDR3 is CASSYRGSTDTQYF. DNA of the CDR3: TGTGCCAGCAGTTACCGAGGGAGCACAGATACGCAGTATTTT. The chain joins TRBV6-5 to TRBJ2-3, with D maybe TRBD2 (5 bases). This CDR3 region has 14 residues. Looked up from germline, CDR1 is MNHEY and CDR2 is SVGAGI. Trimming took 2 bases from V and 0 from J, leaving 6 bases between them.

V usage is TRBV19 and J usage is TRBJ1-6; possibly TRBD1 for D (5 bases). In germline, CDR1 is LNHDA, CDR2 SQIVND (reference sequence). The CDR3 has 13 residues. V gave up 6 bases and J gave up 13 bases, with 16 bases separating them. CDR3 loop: CASRDMAGGPLHF. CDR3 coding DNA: TGTGCCAGTAGGGACATGGCCGGGGGGCCCCTCCACTTT.

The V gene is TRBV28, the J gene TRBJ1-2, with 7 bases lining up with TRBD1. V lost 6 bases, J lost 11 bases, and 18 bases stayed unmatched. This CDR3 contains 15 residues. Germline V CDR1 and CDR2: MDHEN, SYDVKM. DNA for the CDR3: TGTGCCAGCAGCTCGATCAGAAGACAGGGTAGCGGGTACACCTTC. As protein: CASSSIRRQGSGYTF.

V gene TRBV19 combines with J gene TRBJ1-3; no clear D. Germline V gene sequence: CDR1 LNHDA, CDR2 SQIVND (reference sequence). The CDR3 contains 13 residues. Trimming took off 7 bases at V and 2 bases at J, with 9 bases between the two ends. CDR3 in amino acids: CASIQSAGNTIYF. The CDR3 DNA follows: TGTGCCAGTATCCAGTCGGCTGGAAACACCATATATTTT.

CDR3 nucleotide sequence: TGTGCCAGCAGCGTCGACAGGGGGCGACTCGAGCAGTACTTC. It encodes CASSVDRGRLEQYF. This chain connects TRBV5-4 to TRBJ2-7; 10 bases align to TRBD1. In germline, CDR1 is SGHNT, CDR2 YYREEE (reference sequence). V was clipped by 4 bases and J by 6 bases; unmatched bases: 7. The CDR3 runs 14 residues.

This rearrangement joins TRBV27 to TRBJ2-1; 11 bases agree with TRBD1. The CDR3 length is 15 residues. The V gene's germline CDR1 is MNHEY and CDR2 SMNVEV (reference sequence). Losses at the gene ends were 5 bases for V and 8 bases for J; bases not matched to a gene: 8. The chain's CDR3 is CASSHYRDRGDEQFF. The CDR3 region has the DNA TGTGCCAGCAGTCACTACCGGGACAGGGGGGATGAGCAGTTCTTC.

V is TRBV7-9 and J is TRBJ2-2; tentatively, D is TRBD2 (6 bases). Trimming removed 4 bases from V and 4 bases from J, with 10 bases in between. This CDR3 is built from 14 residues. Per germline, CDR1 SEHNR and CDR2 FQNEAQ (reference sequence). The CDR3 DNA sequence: TGTGCCAGCAGCTCGGGACTGGCCACCGGGGAGCTGTTTTTT. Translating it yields CASSSGLATGELFF.

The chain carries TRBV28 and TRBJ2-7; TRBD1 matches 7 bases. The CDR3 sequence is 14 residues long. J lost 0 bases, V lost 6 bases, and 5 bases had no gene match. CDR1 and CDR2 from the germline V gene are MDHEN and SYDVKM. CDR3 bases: TGTGCCAGCAGCACAGGGGCCCGCTCCTACGAGCAGTACTTC. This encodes CASSTGARSYEQYF.

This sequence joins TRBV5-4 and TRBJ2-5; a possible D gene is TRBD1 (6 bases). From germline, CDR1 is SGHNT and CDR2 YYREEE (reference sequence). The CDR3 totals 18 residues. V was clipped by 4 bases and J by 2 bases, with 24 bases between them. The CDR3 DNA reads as TGTGCCAGCAGCCTGAGGGGACAAGTTTTTCTCGCACAAGAGACCCAGTACTTC. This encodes CASSLRGQVFLAQETQYF.

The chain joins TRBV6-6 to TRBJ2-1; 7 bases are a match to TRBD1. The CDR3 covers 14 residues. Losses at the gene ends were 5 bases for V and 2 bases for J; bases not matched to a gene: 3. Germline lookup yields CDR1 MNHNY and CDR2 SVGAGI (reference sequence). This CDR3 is CASSRDRTYNEQFF. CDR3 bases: TGTGCCAGCAGTAGGGACAGAACCTACAATGAGCAGTTCTTC.

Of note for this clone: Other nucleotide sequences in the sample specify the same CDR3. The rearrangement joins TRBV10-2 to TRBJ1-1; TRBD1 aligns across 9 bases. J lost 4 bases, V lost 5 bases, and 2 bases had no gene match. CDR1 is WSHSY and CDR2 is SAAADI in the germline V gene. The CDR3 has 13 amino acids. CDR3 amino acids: CASSLDRGTEAFF. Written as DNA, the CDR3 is TGCGCCAGCAGTTTGGACAGGGGCACTGAAGCTTTCTTT.

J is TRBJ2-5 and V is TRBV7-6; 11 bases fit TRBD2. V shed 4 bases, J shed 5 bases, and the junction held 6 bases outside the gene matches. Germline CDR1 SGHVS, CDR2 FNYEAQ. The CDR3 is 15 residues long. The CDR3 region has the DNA TGTGCCAGCAGCTCCTTAGCGGGGGGGCAGGAGACCCAGTACTTC. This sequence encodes CASSSLAGGQETQYF. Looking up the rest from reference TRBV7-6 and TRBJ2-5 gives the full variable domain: GAGVSQSPRYKVTKRGQDVALRCDPISGHVSLYWYRQALGQGPEFLTYFNYEAQQDKSGLPNDRFSAERPEGSISTLTIQRTEQRDSAMYRCASSSLAGGQETQYFGPGTRLLVL.

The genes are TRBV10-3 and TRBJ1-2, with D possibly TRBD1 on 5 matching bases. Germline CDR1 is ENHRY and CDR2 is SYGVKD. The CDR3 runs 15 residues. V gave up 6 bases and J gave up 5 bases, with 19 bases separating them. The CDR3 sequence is CAISPTGTGPYGYTF. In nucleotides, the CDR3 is TGTGCCATCAGCCCCACCGGGACGGGGCCTTATGGCTACACCTTC.

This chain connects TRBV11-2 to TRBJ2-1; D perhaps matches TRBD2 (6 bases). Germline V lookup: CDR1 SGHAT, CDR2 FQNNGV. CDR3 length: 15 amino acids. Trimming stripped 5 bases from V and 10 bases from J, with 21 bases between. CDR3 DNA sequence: TGTGCCAGCAGCCCCGGGCGGGGCCAAGGGAGGGAGCAGTTCTTC. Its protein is CASSPGRGQGREQFF.

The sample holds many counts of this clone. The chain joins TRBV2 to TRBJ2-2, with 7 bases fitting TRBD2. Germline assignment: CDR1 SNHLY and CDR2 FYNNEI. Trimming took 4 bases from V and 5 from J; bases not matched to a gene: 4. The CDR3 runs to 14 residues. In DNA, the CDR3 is TGTGCCAGCAGTGCGGAGGGAGGGACCGGGGAGCTGTTTTTT. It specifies CASSAEGGTGELFF.

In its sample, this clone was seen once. CDR3 nucleotides: TGTGCCAGTAGTACTACAGCTTATAGCAATCAGCCCCAGCATTTT. This codes for CASSTTAYSNQPQHF. J is TRBJ1-5 and V is TRBV19; no clear D gene. Germline V CDR1 and CDR2: LNHDA, SQIVND (reference sequence). This CDR3 has 15 residues. Trimming took 4 bases from V and 0 from J, leaving 10 bases between them.

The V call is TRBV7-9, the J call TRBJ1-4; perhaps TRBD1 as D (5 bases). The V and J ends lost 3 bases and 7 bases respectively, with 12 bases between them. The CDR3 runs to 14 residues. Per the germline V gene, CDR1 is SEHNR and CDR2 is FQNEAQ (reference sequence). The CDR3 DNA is TGTGCCAGCAGCTTCGATCGGGGGTCTGAAAAACTGTTTTTT. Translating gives CASSFDRGSEKLFF.

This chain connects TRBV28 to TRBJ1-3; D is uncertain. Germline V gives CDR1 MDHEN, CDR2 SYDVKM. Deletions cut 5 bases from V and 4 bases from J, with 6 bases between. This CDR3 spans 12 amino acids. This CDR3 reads CASSPQGNTIYF. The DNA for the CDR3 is TGTGCCAGCAGTCCGCAGGGAAACACCATATATTTT. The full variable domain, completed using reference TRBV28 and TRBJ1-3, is DVKVTQSSRYLVKRTGEKVFLECVQDMDHENMFWYRQDPGLGLRLIYFSYDVKMKEKGDIPEGYSVSREKKERFSLILESASTNQTSMYLCASSPQGNTIYFGEGSWLTVV.